The source of this TCR beta chain is a study of T cells in Graves' hyperthyroidism and ophthalmopathy. RNA transcripts yielded amplified TCR beta CDR3 regions. The primer set for the first-round RT-PCR of the TCR CDR3 was HTBI. Each CDR3 protein gets one entry after TCRdb re-called the multiplex PCR reads with MiXCR. The sample yields about 610,000 distinct CDR3 sequences, about 14% seen once. The V and J ends lost 7 bases and 9 bases respectively, with 10 bases between them. This CDR3 comprises 11 residues. Germline CDR1 is MDHEN and CDR2 is SYDVKM. This clonotype was picked up many times. The source material was blood. This sequence was found in a middle-aged woman with Graves' ophthalmopathy. This chain joins TRBV28 and TRBJ2-1; possibly TRBD1 or TRBD2 for D (5 bases each). CDR3 in DNA: TGTGCCAGCAATGGGGGAGCTGAGCAGTTCTTC. Its protein is CASNGGAEQFF.